The present T cell receptor beta chain was sequenced within a study of T cell changes during pregnancy in multiple sclerosis. Trimming took 0 bases from V and 4 from J, leaving 12 bases between them. Germline CDR1 and CDR2: LGHNA and YSLEER. The CDR3 extends over 15 amino acids. Sequencing used immunoSEQ multiplex PCR; TCRdb keeps in-frame clones, though not all of them. Of under 35,000 clones in the sample, roughly 91% were seen once. This TCR was recovered from a female donor with multiple sclerosis, enrolled in a pregnancy study. The rearrangement uses TRBV4-3 and TRBJ1-2; D gene ambiguous. The material was CD8+ T cells from peripheral blood mononuclear cells, obtained before pregnancy. The CDR3 spells CASSQEPSGFYGYTF. CDR3 coding DNA: TGCGCCAGCAGCCAAGAGCCGTCGGGGTTCTATGGCTACACCTTC.